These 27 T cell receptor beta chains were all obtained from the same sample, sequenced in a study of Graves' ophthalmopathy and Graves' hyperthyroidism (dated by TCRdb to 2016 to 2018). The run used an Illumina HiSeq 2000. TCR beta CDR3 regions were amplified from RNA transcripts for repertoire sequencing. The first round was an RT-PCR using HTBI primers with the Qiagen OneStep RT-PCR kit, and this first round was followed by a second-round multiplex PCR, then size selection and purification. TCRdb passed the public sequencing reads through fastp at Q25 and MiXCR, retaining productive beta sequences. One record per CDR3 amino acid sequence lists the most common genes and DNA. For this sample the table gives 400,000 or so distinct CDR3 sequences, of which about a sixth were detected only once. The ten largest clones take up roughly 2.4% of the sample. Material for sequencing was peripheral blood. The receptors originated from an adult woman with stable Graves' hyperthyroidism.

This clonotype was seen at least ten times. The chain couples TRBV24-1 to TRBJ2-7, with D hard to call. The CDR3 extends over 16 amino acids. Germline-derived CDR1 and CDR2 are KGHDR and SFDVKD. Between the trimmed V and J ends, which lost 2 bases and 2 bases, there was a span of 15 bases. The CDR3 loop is CATSDSGMEGTYEQYF. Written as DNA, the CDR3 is TGTGCCACCAGTGATTCGGGCATGGAAGGGACCTACGAGCAGTACTTC.

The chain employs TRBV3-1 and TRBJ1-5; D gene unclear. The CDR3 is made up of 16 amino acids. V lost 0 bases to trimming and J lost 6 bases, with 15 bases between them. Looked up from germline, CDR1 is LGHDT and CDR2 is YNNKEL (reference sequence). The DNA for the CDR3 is TGTGCCAGCAGCCAAGAGGGAGGGAGCCTCAGTCAGCCCCAGCATTTT. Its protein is CASSQEGGSLSQPQHF.

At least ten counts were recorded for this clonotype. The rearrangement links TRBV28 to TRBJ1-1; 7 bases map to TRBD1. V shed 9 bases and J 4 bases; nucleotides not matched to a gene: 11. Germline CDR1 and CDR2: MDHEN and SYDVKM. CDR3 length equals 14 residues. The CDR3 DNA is TGTGCCAGTATTTTATCACAGGGGCGCACTGAAGCTTTCTTT. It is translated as CASILSQGRTEAFF.

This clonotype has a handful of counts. CDR3 sequence: CASSVLAVSSYNEQFF. The CDR3 nucleotides read TGTGCCAGCAGTGTACTAGCGGTGTCCTCCTACAATGAGCAGTTCTTC. The chain uses TRBV28 and TRBJ2-1; 8 bases match TRBD2. The CDR3 covers 16 residues. The J segment lost 0 bases and the V segment lost 5 bases, leaving 6 bases of the junction unmatched. Germline V gives CDR1 MDHEN, CDR2 SYDVKM.

The CDR3 DNA sequence: TGTGCCAGCAGCCAAGTTAGAAGCCCTGAAGCTTTCTTT. It codes for CASSQVRSPEAFF. The J gene is TRBJ1-1, the V gene TRBV3-1; D remains ambiguous. The germline V and J ends were trimmed by 1 base and 6 bases, with 9 bases remaining between them. The CDR3 spans 13 residues. Germline loops: CDR1 LGHDT, CDR2 YNNKEL (reference sequence).

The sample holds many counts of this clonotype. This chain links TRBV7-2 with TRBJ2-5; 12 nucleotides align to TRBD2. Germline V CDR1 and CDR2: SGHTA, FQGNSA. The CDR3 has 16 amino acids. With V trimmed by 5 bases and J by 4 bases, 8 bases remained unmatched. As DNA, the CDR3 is TGTGCCAGCAGCCAACTAGCGGGAGGCTCTGGAGAGACCCAGTACTTC. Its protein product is CASSQLAGGSGETQYF.

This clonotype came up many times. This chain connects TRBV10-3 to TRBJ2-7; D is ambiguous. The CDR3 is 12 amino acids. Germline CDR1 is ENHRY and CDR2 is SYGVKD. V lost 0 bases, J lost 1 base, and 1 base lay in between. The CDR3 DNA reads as TGTGCCATCAGTGAGTCTTCCTACGAGCAGTACTTC. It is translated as CAISESSYEQYF.

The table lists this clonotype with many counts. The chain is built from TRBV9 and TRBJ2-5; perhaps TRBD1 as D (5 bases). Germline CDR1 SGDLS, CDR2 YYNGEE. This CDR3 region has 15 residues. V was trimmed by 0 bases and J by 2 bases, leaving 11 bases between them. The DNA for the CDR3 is TGTGCCAGCAGCGTAGCTGGGGCTTCTCAAGAGACCCAGTACTTC. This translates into CASSVAGASQETQYF.

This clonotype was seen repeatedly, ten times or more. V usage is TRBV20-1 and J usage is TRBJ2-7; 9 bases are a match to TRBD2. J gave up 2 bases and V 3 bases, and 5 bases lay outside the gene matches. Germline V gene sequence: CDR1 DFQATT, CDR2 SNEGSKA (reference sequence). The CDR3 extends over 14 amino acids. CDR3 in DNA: TGCAGTGCTAGTGGCGGGAGGGATACCTACGAGCAGTACTTC. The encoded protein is CSASGGRDTYEQYF.

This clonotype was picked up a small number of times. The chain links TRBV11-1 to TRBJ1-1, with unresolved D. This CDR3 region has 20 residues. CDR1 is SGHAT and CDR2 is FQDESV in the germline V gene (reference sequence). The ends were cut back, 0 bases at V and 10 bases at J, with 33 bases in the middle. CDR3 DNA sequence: TGTGCCAGCAGCTTAGCCCGGCGGCAGGCCAGCCCTGGGTTCCGTCTTGGAGCTTTCTTT. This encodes CASSLARRQASPGFRLGAFF.

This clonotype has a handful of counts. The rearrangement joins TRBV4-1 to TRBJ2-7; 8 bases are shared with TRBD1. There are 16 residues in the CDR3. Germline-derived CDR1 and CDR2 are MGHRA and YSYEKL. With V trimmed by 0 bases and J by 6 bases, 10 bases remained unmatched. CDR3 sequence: CASSQDWVRQGFEQYF. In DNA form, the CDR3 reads TGCGCCAGCAGCCAAGATTGGGTTCGACAGGGGTTCGAGCAGTACTTC.

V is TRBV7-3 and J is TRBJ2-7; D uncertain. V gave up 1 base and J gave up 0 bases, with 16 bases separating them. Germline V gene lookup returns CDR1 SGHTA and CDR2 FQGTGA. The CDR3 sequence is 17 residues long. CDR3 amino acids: CASSLILSESSSYEQYF. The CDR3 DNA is TGTGCCAGCAGCTTAATACTATCGGAATCGAGCTCCTACGAGCAGTACTTC.

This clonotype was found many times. CDR3 DNA: TGTGCCAGCAGTCCCCCCGGGTTTGGGGGTAGCACTGAAGCTTTCTTT. It encodes CASSPPGFGGSTEAFF. J is TRBJ1-1 and V is TRBV12-3 or TRBV12-4, with D possibly TRBD1 on 5 matching bases. V gave up 5 bases and J gave up 4 bases, with 20 bases separating them. CDR3 length equals 16 residues.

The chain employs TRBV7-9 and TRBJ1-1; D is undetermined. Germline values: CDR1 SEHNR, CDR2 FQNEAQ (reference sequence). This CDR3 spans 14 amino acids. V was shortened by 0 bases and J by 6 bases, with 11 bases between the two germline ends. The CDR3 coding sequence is TGTGCCAGCAGCTTAGCGCGGGTCATTTCTGAAGCTTTCTTT. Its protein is CASSLARVISEAFF.

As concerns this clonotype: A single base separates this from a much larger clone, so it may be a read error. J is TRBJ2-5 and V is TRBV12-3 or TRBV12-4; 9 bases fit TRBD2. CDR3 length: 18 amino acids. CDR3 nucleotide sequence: TGTGCCAGCACCCTGCGGGGTGCGGGAGGGGCGGTCGGGGAGACCCGGTACTTC. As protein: CASTLRGAGGAVGETRYF.

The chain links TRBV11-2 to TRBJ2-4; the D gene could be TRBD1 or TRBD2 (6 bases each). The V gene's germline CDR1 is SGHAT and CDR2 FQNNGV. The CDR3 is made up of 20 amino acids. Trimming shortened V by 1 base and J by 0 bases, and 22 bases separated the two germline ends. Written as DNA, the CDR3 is TGTGCCAGCAGCTTAGTAGCGGCAGGGGATTCCCTCCTAGCCAAAAACATTCAGTACTTC. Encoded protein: CASSLVAAGDSLLAKNIQYF.

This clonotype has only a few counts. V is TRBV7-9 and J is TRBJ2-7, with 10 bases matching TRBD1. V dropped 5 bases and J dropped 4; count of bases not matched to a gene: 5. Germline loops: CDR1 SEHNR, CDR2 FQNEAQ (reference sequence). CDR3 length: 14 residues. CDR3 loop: CASSPGTGEYEQYF. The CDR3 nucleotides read TGTGCCAGCAGCCCCGGGACAGGGGAGTACGAGCAGTACTTC.

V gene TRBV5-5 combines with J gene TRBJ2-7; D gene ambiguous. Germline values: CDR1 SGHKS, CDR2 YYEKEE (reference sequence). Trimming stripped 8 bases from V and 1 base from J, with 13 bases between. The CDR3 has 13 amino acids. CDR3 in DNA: TGTGCCAGTACGTATCCAGGTTCCTACGAGCAGTACTTC. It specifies CASTYPGSYEQYF.

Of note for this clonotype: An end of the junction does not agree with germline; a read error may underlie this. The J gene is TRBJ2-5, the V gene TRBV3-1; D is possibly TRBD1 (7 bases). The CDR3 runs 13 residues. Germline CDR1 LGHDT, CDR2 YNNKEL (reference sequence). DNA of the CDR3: TGTGCCGGCAGCCAGGGGGGTGAGGGGCCCCAGTACTTC. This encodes CAGSQGGEGPQYF.

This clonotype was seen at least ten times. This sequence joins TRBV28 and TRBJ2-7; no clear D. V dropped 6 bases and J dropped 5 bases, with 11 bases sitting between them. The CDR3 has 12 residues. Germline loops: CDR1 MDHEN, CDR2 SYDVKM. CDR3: CASSPKDDEQYF. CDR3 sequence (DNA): TGTGCCAGCAGCCCCAAGGATGACGAGCAGTACTTC.

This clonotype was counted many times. CDR3 sequence (DNA): TGTGCCAGCAGACCCAGGGGTGGGGGACAGCCCCAGCATTTT. As protein: CASRPRGGGQPQHF. The V gene is TRBV6-1, the J gene TRBJ1-5; a weak D match, TRBD1 (6 bases). Germline assignment: CDR1 MNHNS and CDR2 SASEGT. The CDR3 is made up of 14 amino acids. Trimming removed 6 bases at V and 7 bases at J, with 16 bases between.

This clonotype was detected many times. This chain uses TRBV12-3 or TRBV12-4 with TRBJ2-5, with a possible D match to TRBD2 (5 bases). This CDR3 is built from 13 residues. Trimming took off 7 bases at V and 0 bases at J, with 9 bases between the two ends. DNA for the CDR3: TGTGCCAGCACCTTAGCGTACCAAGAGACCCAGTACTTC. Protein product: CASTLAYQETQYF.

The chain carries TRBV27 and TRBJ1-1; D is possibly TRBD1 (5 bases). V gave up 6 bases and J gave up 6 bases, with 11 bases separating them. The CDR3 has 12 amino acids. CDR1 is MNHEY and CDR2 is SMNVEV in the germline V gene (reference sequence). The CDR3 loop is CASRGRVAEAFF. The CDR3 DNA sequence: TGTGCCAGCAGGGGCAGGGTTGCTGAAGCTTTCTTT.

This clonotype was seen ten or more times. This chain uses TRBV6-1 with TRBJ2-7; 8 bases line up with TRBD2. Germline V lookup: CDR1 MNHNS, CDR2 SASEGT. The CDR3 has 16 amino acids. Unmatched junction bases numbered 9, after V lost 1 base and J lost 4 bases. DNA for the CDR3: TGTGCCAGCAGTGAAGTGTTAACTAGCGGCTTTTACGAGCAGTACTTC. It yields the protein CASSEVLTSGFYEQYF.

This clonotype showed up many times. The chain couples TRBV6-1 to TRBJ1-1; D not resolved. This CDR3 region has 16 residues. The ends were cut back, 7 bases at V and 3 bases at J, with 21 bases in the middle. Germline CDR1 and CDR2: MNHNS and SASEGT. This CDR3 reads CASTPRRVGRDTEAFF. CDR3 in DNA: TGTGCCAGCACCCCTAGAAGGGTGGGAAGGGACACTGAAGCTTTCTTT.

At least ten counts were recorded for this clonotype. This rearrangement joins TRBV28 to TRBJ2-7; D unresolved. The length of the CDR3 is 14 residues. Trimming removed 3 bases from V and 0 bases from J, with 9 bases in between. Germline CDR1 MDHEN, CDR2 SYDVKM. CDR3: CASSFTSNSYEQYF. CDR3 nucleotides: TGTGCCAGCAGTTTCACGAGCAACTCCTACGAGCAGTACTTC.

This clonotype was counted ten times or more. Here the CDR3 DNA reads TGTGCCAGCAGCCCCTTCCCGCCCCACCGACAGGGGCTGAACACTGAAGCTTTCTTT. Protein sequence: CASSPFPPHRQGLNTEAFF. The V and J genes are TRBV6-9 and TRBJ1-1, with 8 bases identical to TRBD1. J was trimmed by 0 bases and V by 6 bases; bases with no gene match: 18. Looked up from germline, CDR1 is MNHGY and CDR2 is SVAAGI. CDR3 length: 19 residues.